Listed below are T cell receptor beta chains from one sample, sequenced in a study of T cells in Graves' hyperthyroidism and ophthalmopathy. TCRdb analysed the multiplex PCR reads with MiXCR anew, one entry per CDR3 protein. The data hold about 350,000 distinct CDR3 sequences, with approximately 15% observed a single time. Sequencing was carried out using blood. The receptors stem from a woman aged 25 to 39 with Graves' hyperthyroidism. Each CDR3 is given without its conserved first and last residue. The order of the fields is J gene, V gene, CDR3 protein.

>TRBJ2-7|TRBV11-2
ASEAYFDEQY
>TRBJ1-2|TRBV7-9
ASSPRAGNYGYT
>TRBJ2-5|TRBV5-1
ASSFERGEETQY
>TRBJ1-1|TRBV19
ASSRRDRGYTEAF
>TRBJ2-5|TRBV9
ASSVAGGAGLVETQY
>TRBJ2-1|TRBV7-9
ASSLGGGLVNEQF
>TRBJ2-2|TRBV29-1
SVENREGQGPTGELF
>TRBJ2-7|TRBV28
ASRRGVSSGYEQY
>TRBJ2-7|TRBV20-1
SAPPGVAPGPLEQY
>TRBJ2-1|TRBV12-3/TRBV12-4
ASSELSGSHEQF
>TRBJ1-2|TRBV28
ASSGTSYGYT
>TRBJ1-5|TRBV2
ASNEFGRGQPQH
>TRBJ2-3|TRBV19
ASGVGGADTDTQY
>TRBJ2-7|TRBV6-2/TRBV6-3
ASSLRAPLPYEQY
>TRBJ2-5|TRBV4-2
ASSPMPAGGGGETQY
>TRBJ2-7|TRBV5-1
ASSWGDRSSYEQY
>TRBJ2-2|TRBV20-1
SASNPGELF
>TRBJ2-7|TRBV2
ASSVTSIREQY
>TRBJ1-3|TRBV12-3/TRBV12-4
ASSAYRDRGNTIY
>TRBJ1-4|TRBV7-2
ASSFIQGGGEKLF
>TRBJ2-7|TRBV12-3/TRBV12-4
ASSISGRSYEQY
>TRBJ2-6|TRBV7-2
ASSWKGGLANVLT
>TRBJ2-4|TRBV20-1
SGNGMGSLAKNIQY
>TRBJ2-2|TRBV3-1
ASGTSVKPGELF
>TRBJ1-2|TRBV3-1
ASSQVSPRQGWGYT
>TRBJ1-2|TRBV6-2/TRBV6-3
ASSPPGQDYGYT
>TRBJ1-6|TRBV28
ASSLPSTGVHNSPLH
>TRBJ2-7|TRBV6-2/TRBV6-3
ASSYSTQGYEQY
>TRBJ2-5|TRBV9
ASSPGLAGLETQY
>TRBJ2-2|TRBV20-1
SAGSVDTGELF
>TRBJ2-7|TRBV6-2/TRBV6-3
ASRDKSREYEQY
>TRBJ2-7|TRBV11-2
ASSPPSGAHYEQY
>TRBJ1-1|TRBV6-1
ASSGRFGAEAF
>TRBJ2-3|TRBV29-1
SVGAGDTQY
>TRBJ2-4|TRBV20-1
SARAFYTTAKNIQY
>TRBJ2-1|TRBV20-1
SARDLANHGINEQF
>TRBJ2-7|TRBV29-1
SVEEDRGNYEQY
>TRBJ2-1|TRBV11-2
ASSPHNEQF
>TRBJ2-7|TRBV28
ASSGGLADPYEQY
>TRBJ1-6|TRBV18
ASSQRDDSYNSPLH
>TRBJ2-7|TRBV27
ASNSRGGNYEQY
>TRBJ1-6|TRBV6-1
ASSVGGNSPLH
>TRBJ1-6|TRBV30
AWSVGNPPLH
>TRBJ2-1|TRBV12-3/TRBV12-4
ASSLYVRGTSGTGGLDGQF
>TRBJ2-1|TRBV29-1
SVARSSYNEQF
>TRBJ2-5|TRBV2
ASRTRQQETQY
>TRBJ2-2|TRBV20-1
SAPDSGYANTGELF
>TRBJ1-2|TRBV3-1
ASSRTGIYGYT
>TRBJ2-7|TRBV5-6
ASSFRAEQY
>TRBJ2-1|TRBV7-3
ASSSSRGASGRAGSYNEQF
>TRBJ1-5|TRBV6-6
ASSYRAGGHQPQH
>TRBJ1-6|TRBV27
ASSWGAGSPLH
>TRBJ1-1|TRBV12-3/TRBV12-4
ASSFKENTEAF
>TRBJ1-3|TRBV29-1
SAWGGHSGNTIY